This T cell receptor (beta chain) was obtained from a study of blood T cell repertoires in COVID-19. Whole-study context: The origin of the acute and convalescent COVID-19 samples was the United States, Italy and Spain. In each case, the material was cDNA or gDNA derived from T cells, B-cell-depleted T cells, or PBMCs.

Original processing notes: Amplification of reference gene primers provided the estimated nucleated cell counts. Profiled with immunoSEQ multiplex PCR; TCRdb holds only in-frame clones, not every one. V and J calls and clone size are as listed in that table; D and trimming were resolved from the DNA. This sample yields some 70,000 clones, of which around four fifths are seen a single time; approximately 10% belongs to the top ten. This CDR3 region has 14 residues. V gave up 2 bases and J gave up 5 bases, with 12 bases separating them. Germline V lookup: CDR1 SGHAT, CDR2 FQNNGV. This sequence originates from a woman aged 45-59 years with acute or convalescent COVID-19. Sequencing was performed on peripheral blood. The chain links TRBV11-2 to TRBJ1-1; D might be TRBD1 (6 bases). The CDR3 coding sequence is TGTGCCAGCAGCTTACAACAGGGTACAACTGAAGCTTTCTTT. Its translation: CASSLQQGTTEAFF.